This section outlines one T cell receptor (beta chain) sequence together with its context. Germline V lookup: CDR1 MNHNS, CDR2 SASEGT. CDR3 size: 16 residues. Losses at the gene ends were 6 bases for V and 1 base for J; bases not matched to a gene: 12. The record originates from a study of metastatic and nonmetastatic thyroid tumors. Every patient underwent thyroid surgery untreated. Using MiXCR, TCRdb reanalyzed the PCR reads. The sample shows some 30,000 clones, roughly a third of them seen only once. Sequenced material: tumor tissue. This chain joins TRBV6-1 and TRBJ2-7, with 7 bases lining up with TRBD2. The sequence was obtained from a female donor with papillary thyroid cancer or a benign thyroid nodule (not recorded which). Some clones in this sample may be carry-over from other donors' samples. The CDR3 reads CASRGAGVGGSYEQYF. CDR3 nucleotide sequence: TGTGCCAGCAGAGGCGCGGGAGTTGGAGGGTCCTACGAGCAGTACTTC.